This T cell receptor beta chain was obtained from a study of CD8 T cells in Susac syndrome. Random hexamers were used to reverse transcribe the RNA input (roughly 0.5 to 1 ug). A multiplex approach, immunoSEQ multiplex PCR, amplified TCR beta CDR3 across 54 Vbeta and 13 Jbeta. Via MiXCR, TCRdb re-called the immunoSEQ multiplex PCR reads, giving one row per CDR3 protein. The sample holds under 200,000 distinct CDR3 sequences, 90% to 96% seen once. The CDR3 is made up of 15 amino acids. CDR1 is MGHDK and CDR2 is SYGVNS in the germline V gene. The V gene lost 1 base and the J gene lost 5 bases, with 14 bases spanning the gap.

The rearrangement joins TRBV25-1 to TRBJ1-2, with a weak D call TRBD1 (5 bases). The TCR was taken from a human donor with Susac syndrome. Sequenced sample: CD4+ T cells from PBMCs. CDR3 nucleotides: TGTGCCAGCAGTGAATCCGGACGGGACTTATATGGCTACACCTTC. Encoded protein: CASSESGRDLYGYTF.